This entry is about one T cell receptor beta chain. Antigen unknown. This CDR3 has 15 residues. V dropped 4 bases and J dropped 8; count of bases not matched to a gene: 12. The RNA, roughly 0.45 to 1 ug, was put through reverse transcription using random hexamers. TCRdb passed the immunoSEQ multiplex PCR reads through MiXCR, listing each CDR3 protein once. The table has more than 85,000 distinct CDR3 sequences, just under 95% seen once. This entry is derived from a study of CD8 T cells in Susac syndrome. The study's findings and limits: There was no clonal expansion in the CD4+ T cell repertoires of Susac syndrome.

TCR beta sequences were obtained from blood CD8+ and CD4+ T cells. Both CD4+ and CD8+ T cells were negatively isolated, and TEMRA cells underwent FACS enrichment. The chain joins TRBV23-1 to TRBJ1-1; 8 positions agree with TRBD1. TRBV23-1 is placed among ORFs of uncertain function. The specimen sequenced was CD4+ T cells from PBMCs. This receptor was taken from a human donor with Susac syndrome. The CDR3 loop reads CASSRSRTGNSEAFF. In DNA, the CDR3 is TGCGCCAGCAGTCGGTCGCGGACAGGGAATTCGGAAGCTTTCTTT.